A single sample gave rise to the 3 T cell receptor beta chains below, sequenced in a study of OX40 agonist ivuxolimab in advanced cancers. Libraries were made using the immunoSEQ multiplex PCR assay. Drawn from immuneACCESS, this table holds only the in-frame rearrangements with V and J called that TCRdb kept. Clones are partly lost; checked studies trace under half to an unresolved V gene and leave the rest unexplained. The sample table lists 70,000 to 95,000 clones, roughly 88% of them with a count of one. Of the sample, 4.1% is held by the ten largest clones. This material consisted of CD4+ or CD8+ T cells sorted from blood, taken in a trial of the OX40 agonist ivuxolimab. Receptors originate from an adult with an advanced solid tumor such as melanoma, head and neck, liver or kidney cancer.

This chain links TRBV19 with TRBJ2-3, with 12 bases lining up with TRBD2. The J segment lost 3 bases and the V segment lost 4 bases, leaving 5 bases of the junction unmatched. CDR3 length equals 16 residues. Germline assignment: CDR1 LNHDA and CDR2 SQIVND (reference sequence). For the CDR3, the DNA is TGTGCCAGTAGTAATCCGGGACTAGCGGGTACAGATACGCAGTATTTT. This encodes CASSNPGLAGTDTQYF.

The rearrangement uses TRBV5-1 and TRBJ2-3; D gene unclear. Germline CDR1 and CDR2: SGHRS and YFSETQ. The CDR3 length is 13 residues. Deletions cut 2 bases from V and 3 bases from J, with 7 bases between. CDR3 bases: TGCGCCAGCAGCTTCAGCTTTACAGATACGCAGTATTTT. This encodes CASSFSFTDTQYF.

The CDR3: CASRDQEYRSYEQYF. The CDR3 nucleotides are TGTGCCAGCAGAGACCAGGAATATCGCTCGTACGAGCAGTACTTC. J is TRBJ2-7 and V is TRBV6-1; no firm D call. The V end lost 6 bases, the J end lost 4 bases, and 19 bases lay between the germline ends. The CDR3 is 15 residues long. In germline, CDR1 is MNHNS, CDR2 SASEGT.